This T cell receptor beta chain stems from a study of OX40 agonist ivuxolimab in advanced cancers. Findings of the study overall: CD4+ and CD8+ T cells in blood underwent clonal expansion by week 6 at 0.1 to 3.0 mg/kg. Among the lowest peripheral clonal expansion occurred in 0.1-3.0 mg/kg partial responders. Antigen targets of the expanded peripheral T cells went undetermined. The authors also found low normalized T-cell clonal expansion in some nonresponders.

Germline-derived CDR1 and CDR2 are SGHVS and FQNEAQ. CDR3 length: 16 amino acids. V was clipped by 1 base and J by 2 bases; unmatched bases: 4. Remarks on this clone: Its target is not known.

Sequencing used immunoSEQ multiplex PCR; TCRdb keeps in-frame clones, though not all of them. Of 3,000 to 4,000 clones listed, roughly 79% were seen once; the top ten hold roughly 40%. This rearrangement joins TRBV7-8 to TRBJ2-7, with TRBD2 matching 11 bases. The sample here was CD4+ or CD8+ T cells sorted from blood, taken in a trial of the OX40 agonist ivuxolimab. This receptor was identified in an adult with an advanced solid tumor such as melanoma, head and neck, liver or kidney cancer. The CDR3 DNA reads TGTGCCAGCAGCTTAGGTCGTAGCGGGGGGGCCTACGAGCAGTACTTC. This encodes CASSLGRSGGAYEQYF.